The next 20 T cell receptor beta chains were all read from a single sample in a study of cytotoxic CD8 clonotypes in ibrutinib-treated CLL. The method was immunoSEQ multiplex PCR; TCRdb's version includes in-frame clones alone and lacks a portion of them. The sample yields just over 200,000 clones, about four fifths seen once. The sample was PBMCs, taken after 12 months of ibrutinib treatment. These TCRs come from a human donor with chronic lymphocytic leukemia.

With regard to this clone: This may come from a read error, since a much larger clone is one base off. Other DNA variants within this sample encode the same CDR3. The chain employs TRBV7-2 and TRBJ1-2, with D possibly being TRBD1 (6 bases). Between the trimmed V and J ends, which lost 5 bases and 1 base, there was a span of 8 bases. The CDR3 runs 13 residues. CDR1 and CDR2 (germline): SGHTA, FQGNSA. The CDR3 bases are TGTGCCAGCAGCCCGGACAGTAACTATGGCTACACCTTC. It specifies CASSPDSNYGYTF. Full variable domain (rest looked up from reference TRBV7-2 and TRBJ1-2): GAGVSQSPSNKVTEKGKDVELRCDPISGHTALYWYRQSLGQGLEFLIYFQGNSAPDKSGLPSDRFSAERTGGSVSTLTIQRTQQEDSAVYLCASSPDSNYGYTFGSGTRLTVV.

The chain employs TRBV6-5 and TRBJ2-2, with D possibly being TRBD2 (6 bases). The CDR3 consists of 15 residues. V was pared by 0 bases and J by 7 bases, with 12 bases between. The germline V gene has CDR1 MNHEY and CDR2 SVGAGI. The CDR3 loop reads CASSYSVADYGELFF. DNA of the CDR3: TGTGCCAGCAGTTACTCCGTAGCGGATTACGGGGAGCTGTTTTTT.

This clone was seen a handful of times. CDR3 nucleotides: TGTGCCAGTGCCTCCATACAGGGGTTCACTGAAGCTTTCTTT. Translated, it gives CASASIQGFTEAFF. This chain joins TRBV19 and TRBJ1-1, with 7 positions matching TRBD1. Germline CDR1 is LNHDA and CDR2 is SQIVND (reference sequence). The CDR3 contains 14 residues. The ends lost 8 bases at V and 4 bases at J; junction bases unmatched: 10.

This rearrangement joins TRBV2 to TRBJ2-1, with 7 bases fitting TRBD2. After removal of 0 bases from V and 7 bases from J, the junction contained 6 bases not matched to a gene. The germline V gene has CDR1 SNHLY and CDR2 FYNNEI. The CDR3 extends over 15 amino acids. CDR3 loop: CASSEAIYSGNEQFF. The DNA for the CDR3 is TGTGCCAGCAGTGAAGCGATCTATAGCGGGAATGAGCAGTTCTTC.

This clone was seen only a few times. V is TRBV18 and J is TRBJ2-3; D may be TRBD1 (5 bases). The V end was cut by 3 bases, the J end by 1 base, with 8 bases between. This CDR3 region has 14 residues. Germline loops: CDR1 KGHSH, CDR2 LQKENI. CDR3 protein: CASSPVTGTDTQYF. CDR3 bases: TGTGCCAGCTCACCGGTGACAGGCACAGATACGCAGTATTTT.

This clone showed up just once. V is TRBV28 and J is TRBJ1-1; 8 positions match TRBD1. CDR3 length equals 12 residues. V gave up 9 bases and J gave up 5 bases; unmatched junction bases: 5. Germline V gene sequence: CDR1 MDHEN, CDR2 SYDVKM. The CDR3 protein is CASKTGGTEAFF. In nucleotides, the CDR3 is TGTGCCAGTAAAACAGGGGGGACTGAAGCTTTCTTT. Drawing the rest from reference TRBV28 and TRBJ1-1, the complete variable domain is DVKVTQSSRYLVKRTGEKVFLECVQDMDHENMFWYRQDPGLGLRLIYFSYDVKMKEKGDIPEGYSVSREKKERFSLILESASTNQTSMYLCASKTGGTEAFFGQGTRLTVV.

This chain connects TRBV28 to TRBJ1-1, with 9 bases that match TRBD1. This CDR3 spans 15 amino acids. Per the germline V gene, CDR1 is MDHEN and CDR2 is SYDVKM. Trimming removed 2 bases from V and 5 bases from J; junction bases left unmatched: 6. In DNA form, the CDR3 reads TGTGCCAGCAGTTTAGGGGGGACAGGGTCGACTGAAGCTTTCTTT. Translation gives CASSLGGTGSTEAFF.

The chain employs TRBV6-4 and TRBJ1-2, with D perhaps matching TRBD1 (6 bases). The CDR3 has 12 residues. The V end was cut by 6 bases, the J end by 1 base, with 6 bases between. Looked up from germline, CDR1 is MRHNA and CDR2 is SNTAGT. The CDR3 protein is CASRDSNYGYTF. The CDR3 region has the DNA TGTGCCAGCAGGGACAGTAACTATGGCTACACCTTC.

This clone was seen once. This sequence joins TRBV19 and TRBJ1-4; 11 bases are shared with TRBD1. Germline lookup yields CDR1 LNHDA and CDR2 SQIVND (reference sequence). The V segment lost 7 bases and the J segment 10 bases; nucleotides outside the gene matches: 8. The CDR3 extends over 14 amino acids. The CDR3 nucleotides read TGTGCCAGTACCCCTGTGGGACAGGGGGGAAAACTGTTTTTT. Translation gives CASTPVGQGGKLFF.

The chain combines TRBV7-9 with TRBJ2-3, with D possibly TRBD2 on 6 matching bases. The CDR3 has 18 residues. CDR1 is SEHNR and CDR2 is FQNEAQ in the germline V gene (reference sequence). Trimming took 5 bases from V and 7 from J, leaving 28 bases between them. CDR3 nucleotide sequence: TGTGCCAGCAGCACTAGCCTGACAACAGCGGAGTGGATTTATACGCAGTATTTT. It is translated as CASSTSLTTAEWIYTQYF.

This clone was picked up a small number of times. V and J are TRBV19 and TRBJ1-1, with D unresolved. The CDR3 runs to 11 residues. The V end lost 1 base, the J end lost 7 bases, and 4 bases lay between the germline ends. Germline loops: CDR1 LNHDA, CDR2 SQIVND (reference sequence). The CDR3 sequence is CASSIVGEAFF. Written as DNA, the CDR3 is TGTGCCAGTAGTATAGTGGGTGAAGCTTTCTTT.

The chain joins TRBV28 to TRBJ2-7; D might be TRBD2 (5 bases). V shed 5 bases and J shed 6 bases, with 14 bases lying between them. The CDR3 runs to 13 residues. Per the germline V gene, CDR1 is MDHEN and CDR2 is SYDVKM. In DNA, the CDR3 is TGTGCCAGCAGTCGCGGGTTCCGCGGCGAGCAGTACTTC. Amino acids: CASSRGFRGEQYF. The complete variable domain, with remaining parts taken from reference TRBV28 and TRBJ2-7, reads DVKVTQSSRYLVKRTGEKVFLECVQDMDHENMFWYRQDPGLGLRLIYFSYDVKMKEKGDIPEGYSVSREKKERFSLILESASTNQTSMYLCASSRGFRGEQYFGPGTRLTVT.

The genes are TRBV30 and TRBJ1-1; TRBD1 is a possible D gene (5 bases). V lost 4 bases and J lost 5, with 17 bases in between. Germline V gene lookup returns CDR1 GTSNPN and CDR2 SVGIG (reference sequence). The CDR3 is 14 amino acids. CDR3 sequence: CAWTRAEGMTEAFF. DNA of the CDR3: TGTGCCTGGACCAGGGCGGAGGGAATGACTGAAGCTTTCTTT.

V and J are TRBV28 and TRBJ2-7; a weak D match, TRBD1 (6 bases). Trimming cost V 2 bases and J 4 bases, with 12 bases left between them. Germline values: CDR1 MDHEN, CDR2 SYDVKM. This CDR3 comprises 14 residues. CDR3 nucleotide sequence: TGTGCCAGCAGTTTAAGCCACAGGGCGTACGAGCAGTACTTC. This codes for CASSLSHRAYEQYF.

The chain has TRBV29-1 and TRBJ1-5; 9 bases fit TRBD1. The germline V gene encodes CDR1 SQVTM and CDR2 ANQGSEA. Trimming cost V 7 bases and J 1 base; bases outside gene matches: 5. The CDR3 length is 14 residues. DNA for the CDR3: TGCAGCGCCGGACAGGGGACGAGCAATCAGCCCCAGCATTTT. Residues: CSAGQGTSNQPQHF. Using reference TRBV29-1 and TRBJ1-5 for the parts outside the CDR3, the full variable domain is SAVISQKPSRDICQRGTSLTIQCQVDSQVTMMFWYRQQPGQSLTLIATANQGSEATYESGFVIDKFPISRPNLTFSTLTVSNMSPEDSSIYLCSAGQGTSNQPQHFGDGTRLSIL.

The rearrangement joins TRBV28 to TRBJ1-3; D uncertain. Germline V gene lookup returns CDR1 MDHEN and CDR2 SYDVKM. This CDR3 is 10 amino acids long. Trimming cost V 5 bases and J 7 bases, with 3 bases left between them. The CDR3 sequence: CASSRNTIYF. The CDR3 coding sequence is TGTGCCAGCAGTCGGAACACCATATATTTT.

This clone was recorded a few times. The chain carries TRBV2 and TRBJ2-1; TRBD2 agrees at 11 bases. Losses at the gene ends were 2 bases for V and 4 bases for J; bases not matched to a gene: 4. Germline loops: CDR1 SNHLY, CDR2 FYNNEI. The CDR3 contains 16 residues. In DNA form, the CDR3 reads TGTGCCAGCAGTGAATGGACTAGCGGGTTATACAATGAGCAGTTCTTC. This encodes CASSEWTSGLYNEQFF.

The CDR3 sequence is CASSWTSGADTQYF. In DNA, the CDR3 is TGTGCCAGCAGTTGGACTTCGGGGGCAGATACGCAGTATTTT. This sequence joins TRBV6-5 and TRBJ2-3; the D gene is possibly TRBD2 (6 bases). V lost 4 bases to trimming and J lost 4 bases, with 12 bases between them. The CDR3 is 14 amino acids. Per the germline V gene, CDR1 is MNHEY and CDR2 is SVGAGI.

This clone was counted a single time. The chain carries TRBV6-5 and TRBJ1-2; 7 bases agree with TRBD1. Germline-derived CDR1 and CDR2 are MNHEY and SVGAGI. The CDR3 spans 14 residues. The J segment lost 5 bases and the V segment lost 5 bases, leaving 8 bases of the junction unmatched. In DNA form, the CDR3 reads TGTGCCAGCAGTGAAGTTAGGGACAGATATGGCTACACCTTC. This gives the protein CASSEVRDRYGYTF.

This chain uses TRBV9 with TRBJ2-7, with unresolved D. The V gene's germline CDR1 is SGDLS and CDR2 YYNGEE. V lost 0 bases and J lost 3, with 10 bases in between. The CDR3 runs to 14 residues. CDR3 bases: TGTGCCAGCAGCGTAGGTGTAGGTAGCTACGAGCAGTACTTC. The encoded protein is CASSVGVGSYEQYF.